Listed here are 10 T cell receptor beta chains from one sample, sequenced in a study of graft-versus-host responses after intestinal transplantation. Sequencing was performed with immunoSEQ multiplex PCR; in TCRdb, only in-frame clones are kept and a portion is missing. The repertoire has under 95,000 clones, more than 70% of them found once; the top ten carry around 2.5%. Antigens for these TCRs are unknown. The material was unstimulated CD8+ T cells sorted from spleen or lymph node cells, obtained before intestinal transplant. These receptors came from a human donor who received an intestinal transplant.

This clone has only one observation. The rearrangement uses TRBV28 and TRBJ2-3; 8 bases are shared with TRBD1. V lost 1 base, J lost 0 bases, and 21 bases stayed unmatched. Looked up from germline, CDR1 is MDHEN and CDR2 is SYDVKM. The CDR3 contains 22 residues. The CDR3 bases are TGTGCCAGCAGTTTATATGGGACAGGCCTTGCGACGATTGCCTCTAGCACAGATACGCAGTATTTT. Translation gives CASSLYGTGLATIASSTDTQYF.

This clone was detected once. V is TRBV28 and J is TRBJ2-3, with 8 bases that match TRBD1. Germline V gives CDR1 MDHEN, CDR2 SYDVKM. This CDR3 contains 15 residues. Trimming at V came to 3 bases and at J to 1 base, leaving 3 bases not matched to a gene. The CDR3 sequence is CASSLVGQGTDTQYF. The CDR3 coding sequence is TGTGCCAGCAGTTTGGTGGGACAGGGCACAGATACGCAGTATTTT.

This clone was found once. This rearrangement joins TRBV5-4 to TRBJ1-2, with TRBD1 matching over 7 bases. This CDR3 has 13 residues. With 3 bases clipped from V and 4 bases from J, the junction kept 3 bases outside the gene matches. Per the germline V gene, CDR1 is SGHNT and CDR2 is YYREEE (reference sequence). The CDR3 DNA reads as TGTGCCAGCAGCTCGGACAGGTTCTATGGCTACACCTTC. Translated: CASSSDRFYGYTF.

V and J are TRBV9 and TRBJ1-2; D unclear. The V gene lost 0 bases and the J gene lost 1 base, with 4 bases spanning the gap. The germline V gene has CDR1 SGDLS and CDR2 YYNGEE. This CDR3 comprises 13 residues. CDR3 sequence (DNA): TGTGCCAGCAGCGTAGCAAATAACTATGGCTACACCTTC. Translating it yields CASSVANNYGYTF.

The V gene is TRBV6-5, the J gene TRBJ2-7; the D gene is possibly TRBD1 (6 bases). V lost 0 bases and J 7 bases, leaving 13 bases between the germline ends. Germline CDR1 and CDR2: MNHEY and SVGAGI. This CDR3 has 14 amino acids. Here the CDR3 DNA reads TGTGCCAGCAGTTACTCGGGACAAAGCATGGAGCAGTACTTC. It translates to CASSYSGQSMEQYF.

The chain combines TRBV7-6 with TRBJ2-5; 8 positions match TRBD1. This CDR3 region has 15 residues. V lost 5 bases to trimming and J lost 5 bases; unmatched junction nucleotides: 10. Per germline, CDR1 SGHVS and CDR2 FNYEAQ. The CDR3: CASSPSPRGLETQYF. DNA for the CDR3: TGTGCCAGCAGCCCGTCCCCCAGGGGGCTTGAGACCCAGTACTTC.

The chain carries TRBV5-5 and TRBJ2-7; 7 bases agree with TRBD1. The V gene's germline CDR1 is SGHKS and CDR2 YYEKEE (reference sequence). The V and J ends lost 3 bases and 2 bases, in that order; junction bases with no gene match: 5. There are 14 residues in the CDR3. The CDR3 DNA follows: TGTGCCAGCAGCTGGGGGACAGCGACCTACGAGCAGTACTTC. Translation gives CASSWGTATYEQYF.

The CDR3 protein is CASSVLRTGSGGELFF. The CDR3 bases are TGTGCCAGCAGCGTCCTTCGGACGGGGAGCGGCGGGGAGCTGTTTTTT. This chain connects TRBV11-1 to TRBJ2-2; the D gene is possibly TRBD2 (5 bases). CDR3 size: 16 residues. Trimming stripped 5 bases from V and 7 bases from J, with 20 bases between. Looked up from germline, CDR1 is SGHAT and CDR2 is FQDESV (reference sequence).

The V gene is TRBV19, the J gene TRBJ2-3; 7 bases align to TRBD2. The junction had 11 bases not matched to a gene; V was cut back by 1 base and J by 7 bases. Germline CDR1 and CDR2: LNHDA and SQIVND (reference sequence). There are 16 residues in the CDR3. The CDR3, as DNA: TGTGCCAGTAGTATAGGAGGGCAGGGAGGGAGGAATACGCAGTATTTT. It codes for CASSIGGQGGRNTQYF.

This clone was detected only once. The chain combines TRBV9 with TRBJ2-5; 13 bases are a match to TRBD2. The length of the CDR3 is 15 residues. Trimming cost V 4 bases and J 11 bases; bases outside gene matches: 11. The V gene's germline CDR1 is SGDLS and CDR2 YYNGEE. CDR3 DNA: TGTGCCAGCAGCCCGTACTCAACTAGCGGGAGGGAGCAGTACTTC. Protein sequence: CASSPYSTSGREQYF.